This is a list of T cell receptor beta chains from one sample in a study of blood T cell repertoires in COVID-19. The table came from immunoSEQ multiplex PCR; TCRdb's copy has only in-frame clones and leaves some out. The sample carries 70,000 or so clones, around three quarters recorded once. Sequencing used peripheral blood. These receptors were obtained from a human donor in a cohort sampled during active COVID-19. Both conserved end residues are part of each CDR3. Each record gives: D gene, V gene, J gene, clone size, CDR3 protein, CDR3 DNA. D genes are given only for firm matches. Size tells how often a clone was seen (once, few, many) or the class of an expanded clone, and some rows leave it out.

-	TRBV7-2	TRBJ1-2	-	CASSLGAGAGYTF	TGTGCCAGCAGCTTAGGGGCAGGGGCTGGCTACACCTTC
-	TRBV6-6	TRBJ1-6	-	CASSYAADSYNSPLHF	TGTGCCAGCAGTTATGCGGCAGACTCCTATAATTCACCCCTCCACTTT
-	TRBV12-3/TRBV12-4	TRBJ1-5	-	CASTGGSNQPQHF	TGTGCCAGCACTGGGGGGAGCAATCAGCCCCAGCATTTT
TRBD2	TRBV28	TRBJ2-7	-	CASSLASGRVEQYF	TGTGCCAGCAGTTTAGCTAGCGGGAGGGTCGAGCAGTACTTC
-	TRBV7-8	TRBJ2-1	-	CASSLARTGFEQFF	TGTGCCAGCAGCTTAGCCCGGACTGGTTTTGAGCAGTTCTTC
TRBD2	TRBV30	TRBJ2-7	-	CAWSARLAGVPNEQYF	TGTGCCTGGAGTGCTCGACTAGCGGGAGTTCCCAACGAGCAGTACTTC
-	TRBV10-3	TRBJ1-3	few	CAISPMFGEEGITPGNTIYF	TGTGCCATCAGCCCCATGTTCGGGGAGGAGGGTATAACGCCTGGAAACACCATATATTTT
TRBD1	TRBV10-3	TRBJ1-3	once	CATIRLPSGQGMENTIYF	TGTGCCACCATCAGGCTCCCCTCGGGACAGGGGATGGAAAACACCATATATTTT
-	TRBV6-5	TRBJ2-7	once	CASSNTEGYEQYF	TGTGCCAGCAGTAACACCGAGGGCTACGAGCAGTACTTC
TRBD2	TRBV4-3	TRBJ2-6	-	CASSQEGGGSSGANVLTF	TGCGCCAGCAGCCAAGAGGGGGGGGGATCCTCTGGGGCCAACGTCCTGACTTTC
-	TRBV6-6	TRBJ1-5	-	CASSRRTDSNQPQHF	TGTGCCAGCAGTCGCCGGACAGATAGCAATCAGCCCCAGCATTTT
TRBD2	TRBV24-1	TRBJ2-5	-	CATSDRLAVKETQYF	TGTGCCACCAGTGACCGTCTAGCGGTCAAAGAGACCCAGTACTTC
-	TRBV6-2/TRBV6-3	TRBJ1-4	-	CASSLTDVRYATNEKLFF	TGTGCCAGCAGTCTGACAGACGTAAGATATGCAACTAATGAAAAACTGTTTTTT
-	TRBV5-1	TRBJ2-7	-	CASSLQGTQYEQYF	TGCGCCAGCAGCTTACAGGGGACTCAGTACGAGCAGTACTTC
-	TRBV12-3/TRBV12-4	TRBJ2-7	-	CASSLSTRVQYF	TGTGCCAGCAGTTTGTCCACCCGGGTGCAGTACTTC
TRBD1	TRBV4-2	TRBJ1-4	-	CASSQEGQAAEKLFF	TGTGCCAGCAGCCAAGAAGGACAGGCCGCCGAAAAACTGTTTTTT
-	TRBV4-3	TRBJ1-6	once	CASSQVRVPYNSPLHF	TGCGCCAGCAGCCAAGTGCGGGTTCCCTATAATTCACCCCTCCACTTT
TRBD1	TRBV7-2	TRBJ1-5	-	CASSRGRTGSNQPQHF	TGTGCCAGCAGCCGGGGGAGGACAGGTAGCAATCAGCCCCAGCATTTT
-	TRBV6-2/TRBV6-3	TRBJ2-7	-	CASSYGGQRYEQYF	TGTGCCAGCAGTTACGGTGGACAGCGCTACGAGCAGTACTTC
-	TRBV13	TRBJ2-1	medium-sized	CASSFGGSYNEQFF	TGTGCCAGCAGTTTCGGTGGGAGTTACAATGAGCAGTTCTTC
-	TRBV11-2	TRBJ1-3	-	CASTPRDTIYF	TGTGCCAGCACCCCCCGGGACACCATATATTTT
TRBD2	TRBV6-8	TRBJ2-7	-	CASSLSQAGGYYEQYF	TGTGCCAGCAGCCTAAGTCAAGCGGGAGGCTATTACGAGCAGTACTTC
-	TRBV2	TRBJ1-2	few	CASSGTGGYGYTF	TGTGCCAGCAGTGGAACCGGGGGCTATGGCTACACCTTC
TRBD1	TRBV19	TRBJ2-6	-	CASSLRTGSGANVLTF	TGTGCCAGTAGTCTAAGGACAGGCTCTGGGGCCAACGTCCTGACTTTC
-	TRBV20-1	TRBJ1-2	-	CSARGGWGYTF	TGCAGTGCTAGAGGCGGGTGGGGCTACACCTTC
TRBD1	TRBV30	TRBJ1-6	-	CARDSRNSPLHF	TGTGCCAGGGACAGCCGAAATTCACCCCTCCACTTT
-	TRBV11-3	TRBJ2-3	-	CASSLGRVGTQYF	TGTGCCAGCAGCTTGGGCAGGGTGGGTACGCAGTATTTT
-	TRBV7-3	TRBJ2-1	once	CASSLTGVEQFF	TGTGCCAGCAGCTTAACAGGGGTTGAGCAGTTCTTC
TRBD1	TRBV27	TRBJ1-6	-	CASSSPTGGGFSSPLHF	TGTGCCAGCAGTTCACCAACAGGGGGGGGTTTTAGTTCACCCCTCCACTTT
TRBD2	TRBV7-8	TRBJ2-2	-	CASSFRTSGRINTGELFF	TGTGCCAGCAGCTTTAGGACTAGCGGGAGAATTAACACCGGGGAGCTGTTTTTT
TRBD2	TRBV5-5	TRBJ2-5	-	CASSPEVASGRRGETQYF	TGTGCCAGCAGCCCGGAGGTGGCTAGCGGGAGAAGAGGGGAGACCCAGTACTTC
TRBD2	TRBV9	TRBJ2-7	-	CASSQLAGAAYEQYF	TGTGCCAGCAGCCAACTAGCGGGAGCGGCCTACGAGCAGTACTTC
-	TRBV6-2/TRBV6-3	TRBJ2-5	-	CASSRQVRETQYF	TGTGCCAGCAGTCGACAGGTCCGAGAGACCCAGTACTTC
TRBD1	TRBV27	TRBJ1-6	-	CASSQGTGNSPLHF	TGTGCCAGCAGTCAAGGGACAGGGAATTCACCCCTCCACTTT
-	TRBV7-8	TRBJ1-1	-	CASSKEPPDSAFF	TGTGCCAGCAGTAAGGAGCCGCCCGATTCAGCTTTCTTT
TRBD1	TRBV6-5	TRBJ2-7	-	CASSYSGTGGYEQYF	TGTGCCAGCAGTTACTCTGGGACAGGGGGCTACGAGCAGTACTTC
TRBD1	TRBV6-2/TRBV6-3	TRBJ1-2	-	CASSYSKGAPRGYTF	TGTGCCAGCAGTTACTCGAAGGGGGCGCCGCGAGGCTACACCTTC
-	TRBV10-2	TRBJ2-1	-	CASRENEGYNEQFF	TGCGCCAGCAGAGAGAACGAGGGATACAATGAGCAGTTCTTC
TRBD1	TRBV4-3	TRBJ2-7	once	CASSQGTGENSYEQYF	TGCGCCAGCAGCCAAGGGACAGGGGAAAACTCCTACGAGCAGTACTTC
-	TRBV6-5	TRBJ2-5	-	CASSLRADRPQETQYF	TGTGCCAGCAGTTTACGGGCTGACAGGCCCCAAGAGACCCAGTACTTC
TRBD2	TRBV5-6	TRBJ2-7	-	CASSPGLAGSYEQYF	TGTGCCAGCAGCCCGGGACTAGCGGGATCCTACGAGCAGTACTTC
-	TRBV6-1	TRBJ1-2	-	CASSDRVDGYTF	TGTGCCAGCAGTGACAGGGTTGATGGCTACACCTTC
-	TRBV14	TRBJ1-2	-	CASSYRDTANYGYTF	TGTGCCAGCAGCTACCGGGACACAGCTAACTATGGCTACACCTTC
TRBD2	TRBV19	TRBJ2-5	-	CASSRPTSGGTQYF	TGTGCCAGTAGCCGACCTACTAGCGGAGGGACCCAGTACTTC
TRBD2	TRBV9	TRBJ2-7	-	CASSPRTSGSEQYF	TGTGCCAGCAGCCCCCGGACTAGCGGGAGCGAGCAGTACTTC
-	TRBV13	TRBJ2-5	-	CASSRRGTGQETQYF	TGTGCCAGCAGCCGGCGGGGCACTGGCCAAGAGACCCAGTACTTC
-	TRBV6-5	TRBJ1-1	few	CASSYEWGRGNTEAFF	TGTGCCAGCAGTTACGAGTGGGGGCGAGGGAACACTGAAGCTTTCTTT
TRBD2	TRBV6-1	TRBJ2-1	-	CASSEVPAGGYNEQFF	TGTGCCAGCAGTGAAGTCCCAGCGGGAGGGTACAATGAGCAGTTCTTC
-	TRBV7-3	TRBJ2-6	-	CASSLGKTGASGANVLTF	TGTGCCAGCAGCTTAGGGAAGACAGGAGCCTCTGGGGCCAACGTCCTGACTTTC